The sample holds one count of the clone carrying this TCR beta chain. The CDR3 sequence is 15 residues long. V lost 6 bases, J lost 1 base, and 6 bases stayed unmatched. The germline gives CDR1 SNHLY, CDR2 FYNNEI. Original processing notes: Estimates of nucleated cell counts were drawn from the amplification of reference gene primers. TCRdb keeps only in-frame clones here, not all; method: immunoSEQ multiplex PCR. Clone size and V and J calls were adopted from that table, with D and trimming inferred from the DNA. Of around 300,000 clones listed, 70% to 90% are singletons. The entry originates in a study of blood T cell repertoires in COVID-19. The wider study: The origin of the acute and convalescent COVID-19 samples was the United States, Italy and Spain. From T cells, B-cell-depleted T cells, or PBMCs came the material, which was cDNA or gDNA.

The clonotype comes from a woman in her 70s with acute or convalescent COVID-19. The gene calls are TRBV2 and TRBJ1-5; 7 bases line up with TRBD1. Material: peripheral blood. The CDR3 sequence: CASSPTGVSNQPQHF. Here the CDR3 DNA reads TGTGCCAGCAGCCCCACAGGGGTGAGCAATCAGCCCCAGCATTTT.